This TCR beta chain was sequenced during a study of T cells in tuberculosis (dated by TCRdb to 2016 to 2019). As for the study more broadly: The study combined CD1B tetramers and high-throughput TCR immunosequencing to characterize T cells specific for the mycobacterial lipid antigen glucose monomycolate (GMM). In a South African clinical cohort, IGRA-negative adolescents, IGRA-positive adolescents with latent tuberculosis and adults with active tuberculosis were compared, with 10 to 11 people in each group.

At the junction V is shortened by 8 bases and J by 5 bases, with 23 bases in between. CDR1 and CDR2 are read off the germline V gene as SNHLY and FYNNEI. The CDR3, cysteine through phenylalanine, is 16 amino acids long. The read is trimmed to its CDR3 DNA, 48 bases read in frame from base 1. Here is what the overall study found, with its caveats: A classifier using the diverse GMM-specific repertoire reached about 90% accuracy (AUROC roughly 0.9), compared with around 70% accuracy using GEM motif frequencies. Compared with IGRA-negative controls, TCR-alpha repertoires from active tuberculosis had smaller mean NN-distances to GMM-specific TCRs, which suggests that these TCRs underwent clonal expansion. Which clinical samples got chosen depended on the availability of cryopreserved specimens, and the active tuberculosis cases were adults, whereas the controls were adolescents. Smaller NN-distances were partly driven by shorter CDR3-alpha lengths in active tuberculosis patients, and statistical significance was not reached for the TCR-beta difference.

At study entry, a tuberculin skin test and the QuantiFERON-TB GOLD In-Tube IGRA were used to screen adolescents for latent tuberculosis infection. Immunosequencing was performed on unsorted cryopreserved PBMC and covered some 100,000 T cells per clinical donor on average. Eleven high schools in the Worcester region of the Western Cape, South Africa, served as enrollment sites for adolescents aged 12 to 18 years. About 10 M. tuberculosis-infected adolescents and ten uninfected adolescents were selected, with the two groups matched for age and sex. PBMC from adolescents were isolated by density centrifugation from freshly drawn heparinized blood and then cryopreserved. TCR libraries were generated with the immunoSEQ multiplex PCR assay, using TCR-beta and/or TCR-alpha/delta assays for each sample. The Illumina high-throughput platform was used to sequence the amplified TCR libraries. On the study's bioinformatics: Clustering and dimensionality reduction were performed using pairwise TCRdist distances among GMM-specific receptors from ex vivo sorted or in vitro expanded T cells. The score assigned to each clinical repertoire was mean NN-distance, meaning the average TCRdist to the nearest 10% of tetramer-positive reference sequences. GEM TCR motif frequency was calculated as the fraction of unique TCRs that matched known GEM sequences in V/J usage and CDR3 length. Active tuberculosis was classified by linear discriminant analysis with leave-one-out cross-validation, implemented in scikit-learn. Not all clones reach the TCRdb copy of this immuneACCESS table, which keeps in-frame sequences only. Checked studies attribute under half of the gap to unresolved V genes and leave the rest unexplained. V and J calls and clone size are those listed in that table; D and trimming were worked out from the DNA. Within this sample are about 20,000 clones, with 75% to 90% of them counted one time only. About 14% of the sample is in the top ten clones.

Comment on this clone: Its target antigen remains unknown. Per-base qualities were not stored, and no clone one base away is much larger.

The sequence was collected from a donor aged 10 to 29 with latent tuberculosis or without tuberculosis infection. The sequenced sample was PBMCs. The chain couples TRBV2 to TRBJ2-3, with TRBD2 as a weak D call on 5 bases. The DNA sequence is given as TGTGCCAGCGCCGATAGAGATAGCGTCTTGGAAGATACGCAGTATTTT. Its protein reads: CASADRDSVLEDTQYF.